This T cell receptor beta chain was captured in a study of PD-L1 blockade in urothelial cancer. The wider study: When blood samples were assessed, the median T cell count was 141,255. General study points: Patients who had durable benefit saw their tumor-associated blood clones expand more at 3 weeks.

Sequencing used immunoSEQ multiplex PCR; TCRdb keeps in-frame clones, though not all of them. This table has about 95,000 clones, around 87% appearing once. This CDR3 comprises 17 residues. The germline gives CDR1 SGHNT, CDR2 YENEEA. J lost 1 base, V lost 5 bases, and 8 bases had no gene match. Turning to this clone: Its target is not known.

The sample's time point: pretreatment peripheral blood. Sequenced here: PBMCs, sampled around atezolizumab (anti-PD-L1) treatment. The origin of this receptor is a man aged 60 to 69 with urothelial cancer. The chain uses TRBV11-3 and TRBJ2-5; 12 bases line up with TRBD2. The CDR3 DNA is TGTGCCAGCAGCCCCTCCTGGACTAGCGGGGCCCAAGAGACCCAGTACTTC. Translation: CASSPSWTSGAQETQYF.